This T cell receptor (beta chain) came from a study of blood T cells in healthy people across ages. Study-wide points: It was held that diversity estimates obtained from one million T cells represented underestimates. The lack of PBMC sorting stopped any conclusive naive versus antigen-experienced comparison.

For the second PCR, which ran for about 7 to 12 cycles, a sample-barcoded 5' primer and a J-beta primer mix were used. TCRdb itself ran the 5' RACE reads through MiXCR, one entry per CDR3 protein. Here the sample spans hundreds of thousands of distinct CDR3 sequences, 45% to 50% being singletons. A remark on this clonotype: The target antigen is unknown.

The CDR3 is 13 amino acids. Germline V CDR1 and CDR2: DFQATT, SNEGSKA (reference sequence). The germline V and J ends were trimmed by 4 bases and 5 bases, with 12 bases remaining between them. This TCR was recovered from a woman aged 60-75 years in good health. This sequence joins TRBV20-1 and TRBJ1-5, with D hard to call. The specimen sequenced was blood. This chain's CDR3 is CSAIPRADQPQHF. Here the CDR3 DNA reads TGCAGTGCTATTCCCCGGGCTGATCAGCCCCAGCATTTT.